Listed here are 17 T cell receptor beta chains from one sample, sequenced in a study of cytomegalovirus exposure and HLA in healthy donors. PCR primers comprised 60 Vbeta and 13 Jbeta primers. Sequenced by immunoSEQ multiplex PCR; TCRdb stores in-frame clones only, minus some. The sample yields 150,000 to 180,000 clones, roughly 80% seen once. The source material was PBMCs. The receptors derive from a woman in her forties in good health and CMV-seronegative.

This clone came up a few times. The CDR3: CSVQTLTGVSEQYF. The CDR3 coding sequence is TGCAGCGTGCAAACTCTTACAGGGGTTAGCGAGCAGTACTTC. This chain connects TRBV29-1 to TRBJ2-7, with 7 bases identical to TRBD1. V shed 6 bases and J 6 bases; nucleotides not matched to a gene: 14. Germline CDR1 SQVTM, CDR2 ANQGSEA. The CDR3 has 14 amino acids.

The rearrangement links TRBV2 to TRBJ1-2, with 10 bases matching TRBD1. This CDR3 is built from 14 residues. The J segment lost 3 bases and the V segment lost 7 bases, leaving 5 bases of the junction unmatched. CDR1 is SNHLY, CDR2 FYNNEI, per germline. CDR3 in DNA: TGTGCCAGCATTCTGGACAGGGGGGACTATGGCTACACCTTC. As protein: CASILDRGDYGYTF.

Only a few counts were recorded for this clone. The V and J genes are TRBV7-9 and TRBJ1-2, with 8 bases aligning to TRBD1. The V gene's germline CDR1 is SEHNR and CDR2 FQNEAQ (reference sequence). The V gene end was trimmed by 4 bases and the J gene end by 1 base; junction bases not matched to a gene: 8. The CDR3 is made up of 16 amino acids. The CDR3 nucleotides are TGTGCCAGCAGCTCGGACAGGGTGCCCCTTAACTATGGCTACACCTTC. It is translated as CASSSDRVPLNYGYTF.

Note on this clone: The same CDR3 is also encoded by other DNA sequences in this sample. The chain joins TRBV28 to TRBJ2-3; D is ambiguous. Germline V gene sequence: CDR1 MDHEN, CDR2 SYDVKM. V was shortened by 2 bases and J by 0 bases, with 6 bases between the two germline ends. The CDR3 covers 14 residues. This CDR3 reads CASSLGGSTDTQYF. CDR3 DNA: TGTGCCAGCAGTTTAGGCGGTAGCACAGATACGCAGTATTTT.

The V and J genes are TRBV28 and TRBJ2-7; 9 bases match TRBD2. V was clipped by 6 bases and J by 0 bases; unmatched bases: 6. This CDR3 spans 15 amino acids. The V gene's germline CDR1 is MDHEN and CDR2 SYDVKM. CDR3 residues: CASSRLAENSYEQYF. The DNA of the CDR3 is TGTGCCAGCAGCCGACTAGCGGAAAACTCCTACGAGCAGTACTTC.

The chain employs TRBV6-5 and TRBJ1-2; 8 nucleotides agree with TRBD1. Germline-derived CDR1 and CDR2 are MNHEY and SVGAGI. The CDR3 is 14 residues long. The V segment lost 5 bases and the J segment 8 bases; nucleotides outside the gene matches: 10. CDR3 DNA sequence: TGTGCCAGCAGTCGTGGACAGGGAGGTCACGGCTACACCTTC. Translating it yields CASSRGQGGHGYTF.

The chain links TRBV19 to TRBJ2-5; 8 bases are shared with TRBD1. Losses at the gene ends were 1 base for V and 0 bases for J; bases not matched to a gene: 4. Per germline, CDR1 LNHDA and CDR2 SQIVND (reference sequence). The CDR3 has 16 residues. CDR3 coding DNA: TGTGCCAGTAGTATAGGAGGACAGGGTAACCAAGAGACCCAGTACTTC. This encodes CASSIGGQGNQETQYF.

This clone was found a few times. The chain links TRBV11-3 to TRBJ2-1; the match to TRBD2 covers 12 bases. The V and J ends lost 6 bases and 7 bases, in that order; junction bases with no gene match: 4. This CDR3 contains 14 residues. Germline-derived CDR1 and CDR2 are SGHNT and YENEEA. CDR3 sequence: CASRGLAGQNEQFF. CDR3 bases: TGTGCCAGCAGAGGACTAGCGGGGCAAAATGAGCAGTTCTTC.

The chain uses TRBV7-9 and TRBJ2-1; 11 bases are shared with TRBD2. CDR1 and CDR2 (germline): SEHNR, FQNEAQ (reference sequence). Unmatched junction bases numbered 7, after V lost 5 bases and J lost 7 bases. This CDR3 has 15 residues. The CDR3 DNA sequence: TGTGCCAGCAGCCGCACTAGCGGGAGAGGTAATGAGCAGTTCTTC. This sequence encodes CASSRTSGRGNEQFF.

The CDR3 region has the DNA TGTGCCAGCAGCTTAGATCAAGGGAGTGAAAAACTGTTTTTT. It translates to CASSLDQGSEKLFF. The chain has TRBV7-9 and TRBJ1-4, with D hard to call. The CDR3 sequence is 14 residues long. The germline V gene encodes CDR1 SEHNR and CDR2 FQNEAQ (reference sequence). Trimming shortened V by 1 base and J by 7 bases, and 10 bases separated the two germline ends.

In this sample, this clone turned up once. The genes are TRBV7-9 and TRBJ2-7; D remains ambiguous. CDR3 length: 13 residues. Trimming removed 4 bases from V and 0 bases from J, with 7 bases in between. Germline lookup yields CDR1 SEHNR and CDR2 FQNEAQ (reference sequence). This chain's CDR3 is CASSSAVSYEQYF. In DNA form, the CDR3 reads TGTGCCAGCAGCTCCGCGGTCTCCTACGAGCAGTACTTC.

This sequence joins TRBV2 and TRBJ1-4, with 7 nucleotides matching TRBD1. Trimming removed 7 bases from V and 4 bases from J; junction bases left unmatched: 6. CDR1 is SNHLY and CDR2 is FYNNEI in the germline V gene. This CDR3 spans 14 amino acids. The CDR3 protein is CASKTDRVNEKLFF. In DNA, the CDR3 is TGTGCCAGCAAAACAGACAGGGTTAATGAAAAACTGTTTTTT.

The V and J genes are TRBV10-3 and TRBJ2-5, with 7 bases matching TRBD1. The germline gives CDR1 ENHRY, CDR2 SYGVKD. V trimming: 4 bases; J trimming: 3 bases; junction bases outside the gene matches: 2. This CDR3 comprises 13 residues. The CDR3 DNA sequence: TGTGCCATCAGTGGTACAGGGGAAGAGACCCAGTACTTC. Translated, it gives CAISGTGEETQYF.

The gene calls are TRBV5-6 and TRBJ2-6, with D unresolved. The CDR3 has 15 amino acids. Trimming shortened V by 2 bases and J by 2 bases, and 8 bases separated the two germline ends. Germline V gene data show CDR1 as SGHDT and CDR2 as YYEEEE. For the CDR3, the DNA is TGTGCCAGCAGCTTCTTGGGCACTGGGGCCAACGTCCTGACTTTC. Encoded protein: CASSFLGTGANVLTF.

The chain has TRBV7-6 and TRBJ2-3; perhaps TRBD2 as D (7 bases). V lost 1 base to trimming and J lost 6 bases, with 17 bases between them. Germline CDR1 SGHVS, CDR2 FNYEAQ. CDR3 length equals 16 residues. The CDR3: CASSLGGREKLDTQYF. Here the CDR3 DNA reads TGTGCCAGCAGCTTAGGGGGGCGGGAGAAGCTTGATACGCAGTATTTT. Full variable domain (missing parts from reference TRBV7-6 and TRBJ2-3): GAGVSQSPRYKVTKRGQDVALRCDPISGHVSLYWYRQALGQGPEFLTYFNYEAQQDKSGLPNDRFSAERPEGSISTLTIQRTEQRDSAMYRCASSLGGREKLDTQYFGPGTRLTVL.

This rearrangement joins TRBV5-1 to TRBJ1-4; D perhaps matches TRBD1 (5 bases). Germline CDR1 reads SGHRS; CDR2 reads YFSETQ. This CDR3 region has 17 residues. Between the trimmed V and J ends, which lost 2 bases and 4 bases, there was a span of 18 bases. CDR3 in DNA: TGCGCCAGCAGCTTCCAATCCGGGACTCTAAATAATGAAAAACTGTTTTTT. This encodes CASSFQSGTLNNEKLFF.

The J gene is TRBJ2-1, the V gene TRBV10-3, with 8 bases aligning to TRBD2. The V segment lost 5 bases and the J segment 8 bases; nucleotides outside the gene matches: 14. Germline lookup yields CDR1 ENHRY and CDR2 SYGVKD. The CDR3 has 16 amino acids. The CDR3 spells CAISPGGAGLKDEQFF. CDR3 nucleotides: TGTGCCATCAGTCCGGGGGGGGCAGGGCTTAAGGATGAGCAGTTCTTC.